Listed below are T cell receptor beta chains from one sample, sequenced in a study of beta chain features in type 1 diabetes. Method: immunoSEQ multiplex PCR; TCRdb's copy keeps in-frame clones and lacks some. The table has 300,000 to 400,000 clones, 11% seen once. Sequencing was carried out using naive CD4+ T cells from blood. These receptors all come from a woman aged 25 to 39 in good health. Each CDR3 is given with its conserved first and last residue. Rows give clone size only sometimes, using once, few, many, or a class for an expanded clone.

V,size,CDR3
TRBV25-1,few,CASSPGLATSISYNEQFF
TRBV11-1,few,CASSRGGTWAGFF
TRBV5-4,few,CASSLIERDQETQYF
TRBV18,-,CASSPLLAASHEQYF
TRBV6-5,few,CASRRQGANTGELFF
TRBV28,few,CASLSGNTIYF
TRBV19,-,CASRDTSYEQYF
TRBV30,-,CAWNQGGGETQYF
TRBV7-3,-,CASSLTQVRTDTQYF
TRBV5-1,few,CASSLASYSGRRNTEAFF
TRBV27,-,CASQVAGDYNEQFF